These 2 T cell receptor beta chains came from one sample sequenced in a study of cytomegalovirus exposure and HLA in healthy donors. Vbeta (60) and Jbeta (13) primers were used in the PCR. Some clones are missing from TCRdb's copy, which holds only in-frame ones; the method was immunoSEQ multiplex PCR. The data hold about 210,000 clones, with over 80% observed a single time. The sequenced material came from PBMCs. These receptors originate from a woman aged 45-60 years in good health and CMV-seropositive.

The CDR3 DNA reads TGCGCCAGCAGTGATTCAGACAGGGATGGCTACACCTTC. Its translation: CASSDSDRDGYTF. The genes are TRBV10-1 and TRBJ1-2, with 7 bases that match TRBD1. Trimming at V came to 3 bases and at J to 6 bases, leaving 4 bases not matched to a gene. This CDR3 spans 13 amino acids. Germline lookup yields CDR1 WNHNN and CDR2 SYGVQD (reference sequence).

This rearrangement joins TRBV12-5 to TRBJ2-7, with 9 bases lining up with TRBD2. The CDR3 contains 9 residues. The germline gives CDR1 LGHNT, CDR2 FRNRAP. The CDR3 reads CRAGGEQYF. CDR3 nucleotides: TGTAGGGCGGGGGGGGAGCAGTACTTC.